This T cell receptor beta chain is from a study of cytomegalovirus exposure and HLA in healthy donors. As for the study in general: Sequencing of roughly 180 million T cells in an earlier analysis found 100 million to 140 million unique TCR beta sequences.

Findings of the study overall: Despite most TCR sequences being rare, some public TCRs occurred in many donors.

CDR1 and CDR2 (germline): SEHNR, FQNEAQ (reference sequence). The CDR3 is 14 amino acids. Trimming removed 2 bases from V and 8 bases from J; junction bases left unmatched: 6. Turning to this clone: Its target is not known.

PCR involved 60 Vbeta and 13 Jbeta primers. Clones were read by immunoSEQ multiplex PCR, and TCRdb kept only the in-frame ones, dropping some. The data hold about 170,000 clones, with nearly 80% observed a single time. Sequencing was done on a sample of PBMCs. The chain joins TRBV7-9 to TRBJ2-4; 7 positions agree with TRBD1. The receptor was isolated from a woman aged 45-65 years in good health and CMV-seropositive. In DNA form, the CDR3 reads TGTGCCAGCAGCTTACAGGGGGTAGGAGACATTCAGTACTTC. It translates to CASSLQGVGDIQYF.